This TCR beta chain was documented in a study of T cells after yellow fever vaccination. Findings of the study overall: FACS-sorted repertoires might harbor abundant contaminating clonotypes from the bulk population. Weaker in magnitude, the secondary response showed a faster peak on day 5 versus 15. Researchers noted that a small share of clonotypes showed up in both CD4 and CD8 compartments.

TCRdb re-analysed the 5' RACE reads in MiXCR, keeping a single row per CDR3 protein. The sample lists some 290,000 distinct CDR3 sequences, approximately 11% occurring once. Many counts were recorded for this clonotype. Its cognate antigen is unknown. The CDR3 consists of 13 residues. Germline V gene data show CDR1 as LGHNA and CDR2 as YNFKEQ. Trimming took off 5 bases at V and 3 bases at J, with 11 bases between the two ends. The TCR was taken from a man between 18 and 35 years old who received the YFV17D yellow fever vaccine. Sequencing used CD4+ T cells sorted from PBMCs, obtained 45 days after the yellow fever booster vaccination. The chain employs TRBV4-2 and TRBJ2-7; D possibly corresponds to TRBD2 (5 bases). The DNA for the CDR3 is TGTGCCAGCAGCGCTGACGGAGGCTACGAGCAGTACTTC. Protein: CASSADGGYEQYF.